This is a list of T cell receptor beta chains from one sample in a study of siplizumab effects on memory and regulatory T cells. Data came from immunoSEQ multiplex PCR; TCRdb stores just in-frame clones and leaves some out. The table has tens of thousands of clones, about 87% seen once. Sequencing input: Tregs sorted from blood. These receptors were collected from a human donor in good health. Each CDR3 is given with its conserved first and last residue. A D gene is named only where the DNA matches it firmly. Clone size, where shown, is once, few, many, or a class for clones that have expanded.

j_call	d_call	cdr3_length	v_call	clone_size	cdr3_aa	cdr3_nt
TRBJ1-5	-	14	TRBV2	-	CASTVSYSNQPQHF	TGTGCCAGCACCGTAAGTTATAGCAATCAGCCCCAGCATTTT
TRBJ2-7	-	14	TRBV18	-	CASSGQKDSYEQYF	TGTGCCAGCTCGGGGCAGAAGGACTCCTACGAGCAGTACTTC
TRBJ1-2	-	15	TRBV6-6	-	CASSYSAGGGYGYTF	TGTGCCAGCAGTTACTCGGCAGGCGGGGGCTATGGCTACACCTTC
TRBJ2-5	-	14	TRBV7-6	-	CASSSGGYQETQYF	TGTGCCAGCAGCTCAGGAGGGTACCAAGAGACCCAGTACTTC
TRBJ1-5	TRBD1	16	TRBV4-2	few	CASSHEGTGSSQPQHF	TGTGCCAGCAGCCACGAAGGGACAGGGAGTTCTCAGCCCCAGCATTTT
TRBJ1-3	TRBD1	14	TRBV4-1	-	CASSSTGAGNTIYF	TGCGCCAGCAGCAGCACAGGGGCTGGAAACACCATATATTTT
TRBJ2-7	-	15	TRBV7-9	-	CASSLGPTKTYEQYF	TGTGCCAGCAGCTTAGGGCCCACAAAAACCTACGAGCAGTACTTC
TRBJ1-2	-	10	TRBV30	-	CAWRRLGYTF	TGTGCCTGGCGCCGACTAGGCTACACCTTC
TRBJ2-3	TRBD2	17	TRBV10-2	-	CATLSEHGGGRADTQYF	TGCGCCACCCTGAGTGAACACGGGGGGGGGCGTGCAGATACGCAGTATTTT
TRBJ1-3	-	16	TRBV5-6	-	CASSLTPGNAGNTIYF	TGTGCCAGCAGCTTGACCCCAGGCAACGCTGGAAACACCATATATTTT
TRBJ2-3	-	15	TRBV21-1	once	CASSSGVLAQDTQYF	TGTGCCAGCAGCAGTGGGGTACTCGCTCAGGATACGCAGTATTTT
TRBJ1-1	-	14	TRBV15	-	CATSRRGTNTEAFF	TGTGCCACCAGCAGGAGAGGGACGAACACTGAAGCTTTCTTT
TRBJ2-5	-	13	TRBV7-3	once	CASSLNHQETQYF	TGTGCCAGCAGCTTAAACCACCAAGAGACCCAGTACTTC
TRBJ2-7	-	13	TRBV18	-	CASSPIQSDEQYF	TGTGCCAGCTCCCCTATCCAGTCCGACGAGCAGTACTTC
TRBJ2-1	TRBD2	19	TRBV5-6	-	CASSFRPGTGGSSYNEQFF	TGTGCCAGCAGCTTTCGTCCCGGGACGGGGGGATCCTCCTACAATGAGCAGTTCTTC
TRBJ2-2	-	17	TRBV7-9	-	CASSLVRINTNTGELFF	TGTGCCAGCAGCTTAGTACGGATTAACACGAACACCGGGGAGCTGTTTTTT
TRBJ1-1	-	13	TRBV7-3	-	CASSLGLGTEAFF	TGTGCCAGCAGCTTAGGGCTTGGCACTGAAGCTTTCTTT
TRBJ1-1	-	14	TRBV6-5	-	CASRRSGVVPEAFF	TGTGCCAGCAGGAGGTCGGGTGTCGTGCCTGAAGCTTTCTTT
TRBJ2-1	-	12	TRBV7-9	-	CASSSPYNEQFF	TGTGCCAGCAGCTCCCCCTACAATGAGCAGTTCTTC
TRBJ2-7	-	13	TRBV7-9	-	CASSPRGVYEQYF	TGTGCCAGCAGCCCGAGGGGGGTTTACGAGCAGTACTTC
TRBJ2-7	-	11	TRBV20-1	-	CSAAGFHEQYF	TGCAGTGCTGCGGGCTTCCACGAGCAGTACTTC
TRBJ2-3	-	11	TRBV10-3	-	CAIGSTDTQYF	TGTGCCATCGGCTCCACAGATACGCAGTATTTT
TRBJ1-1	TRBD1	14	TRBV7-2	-	CASSLDRGRLVAFF	TGTGCCAGCAGCTTGGACAGGGGACGCTTGGTAGCTTTCTTT
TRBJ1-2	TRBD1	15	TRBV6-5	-	CASSKGQYLLYGYTF	TGTGCCAGCAGCAAGGGACAGTACTTGCTTTATGGCTACACCTTC
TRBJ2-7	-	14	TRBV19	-	CASRQVGQGYEQYF	TGTGCCAGTAGACAAGTGGGGCAAGGGTACGAGCAGTACTTC
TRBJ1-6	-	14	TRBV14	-	CASSLRSLGSPLHF	TGTGCCAGCAGCCTTAGGAGTCTGGGTTCACCCCTCCACTTT
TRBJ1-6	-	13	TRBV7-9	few	CASSTTDRSPIHF	TGTGCCAGCAGCACCACTGACAGGTCACCGATCCACTTT
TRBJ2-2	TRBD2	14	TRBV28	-	CASRLAGVSGELFF	TGTGCCAGCCGACTAGCGGGGGTTAGCGGGGAGCTGTTTTTT
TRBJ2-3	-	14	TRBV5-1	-	CASSLGASTDTQYF	TGCGCCAGCAGCTTGGGTGCTAGCACAGATACGCAGTATTTT
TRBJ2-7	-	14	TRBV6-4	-	CARGTAPQTYEQYF	TGTGCCAGAGGGACCGCACCTCAAACCTACGAGCAGTACTTC
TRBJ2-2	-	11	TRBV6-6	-	CASSYSTELFF	TGTGCCAGCAGTTACTCGACGGAGCTGTTTTTT
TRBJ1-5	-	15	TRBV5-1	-	CASRTSLSPNQPQHF	TGCGCCAGCCGGACATCCCTAAGCCCAAATCAGCCCCAGCATTTT
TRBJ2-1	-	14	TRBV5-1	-	CASSGSSSYNEQFF	TGCGCCAGCAGCGGGTCGAGCTCCTACAATGAGCAGTTCTTC
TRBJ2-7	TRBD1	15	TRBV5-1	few	CASSLVGTGPYEQYF	TGCGCCAGCAGCTTGGTGGGGACAGGACCCTACGAGCAGTACTTC
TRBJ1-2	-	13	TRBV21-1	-	CASSKMFGGGYTF	TGTGCCAGCAGCAAAATGTTCGGGGGCGGCTACACCTTC
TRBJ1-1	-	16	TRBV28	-	CASSFGGRGMNTEAFF	TGTGCCAGCAGTTTTGGGGGGCGCGGGATGAACACTGAAGCTTTCTTT
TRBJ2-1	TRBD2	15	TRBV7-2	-	CASSLALAGYNEQFF	TGTGCCAGCAGCTTAGCACTAGCGGGGTACAATGAGCAGTTCTTC
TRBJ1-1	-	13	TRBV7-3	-	CASSSQVNTEAFF	TGTGCCAGCAGCTCACAGGTTAACACTGAAGCTTTCTTT
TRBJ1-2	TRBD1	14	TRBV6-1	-	CASSEAWTGYGYTF	TGTGCCAGCAGTGAAGCTTGGACAGGCTATGGCTACACCTTC
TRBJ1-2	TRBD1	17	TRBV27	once	CASAYPRQGGSNYGYTF	TGTGCCAGCGCCTATCCGCGACAGGGAGGATCTAACTATGGCTACACCTTC
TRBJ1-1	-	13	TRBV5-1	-	CASSFLMNTEAFF	TGCGCCAGCAGCTTTCTAATGAACACTGAAGCTTTCTTT
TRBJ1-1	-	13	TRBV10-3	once	CAIRADSYTEAFF	TGTGCCATCAGAGCTGACAGTTACACTGAAGCTTTCTTT
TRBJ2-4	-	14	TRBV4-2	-	CASSQGKRLGIQYF	TGTGCCAGCAGCCAAGGGAAACGGCTGGGCATTCAGTACTTC
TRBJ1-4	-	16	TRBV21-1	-	CASSGYMGATNEKLFF	TGTGCCAGCAGCGGGTACATGGGAGCAACTAATGAAAAACTGTTTTTT
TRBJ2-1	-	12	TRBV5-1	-	CASSSGLGLQFF	TGCGCCAGCAGCTCTGGTCTGGGACTGCAGTTCTTC
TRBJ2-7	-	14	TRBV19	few	CASSIGRGLYEQYF	TGTGCCAGTAGTATAGGGAGGGGCCTTTACGAGCAGTACTTC
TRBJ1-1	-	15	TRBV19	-	CASNSGGGVGTEAFF	TGTGCCAGTAACAGCGGCGGGGGCGTTGGTACTGAAGCTTTCTTT
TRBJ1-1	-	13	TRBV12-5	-	CASLPLPGPEAFF	TGTGCTAGTTTGCCGCTCCCGGGGCCTGAAGCTTTCTTT
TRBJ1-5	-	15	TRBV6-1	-	CASSVSTIGNQPQHF	TGTGCCAGCAGTGTAAGTACAATAGGCAATCAGCCCCAGCATTTT
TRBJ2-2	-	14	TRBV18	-	CASSPPLTPGELFF	TGTGCCAGCTCACCACCTTTAACTCCCGGGGAGCTGTTTTTT
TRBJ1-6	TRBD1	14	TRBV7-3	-	CASSRGQGAAPLHF	TGTGCCAGCAGCCGCGGACAGGGGGCTGCACCCCTCCACTTT